This T cell receptor (beta chain) was sequenced during a study of shared clonotypes between healthy human individuals. Regarding the study as a whole: An effect of sequencing depth on clonotype sharing among donors was expected.

The junction had 16 bases not matched to a gene; V was cut back by 4 bases and J by 5 bases. The length of the CDR3 is 18 residues. The germline CDR1 and CDR2 sequences are LNHDA and SQIVND (reference sequence). Remarks on this clone: Its specificity is unknown.

Deep level was the assay's run setting. The genomic DNA of each subset was split evenly across several immunoSEQ plates. The authors sequenced unsorted PBMC DNA on ten immunoSEQ deep assay plates. The protocol was immunoSEQ multiplex PCR, while the TCRdb copy is restricted to in-frame clones and leaves out a portion. The repertoire holds approximately 500,000 clones, with about three quarters as singletons. V gene TRBV19 combines with J gene TRBJ2-2; 7 bases are shared with TRBD2. The material sequenced was PBMCs. The sequence came from a woman aged 40 to 50 in good health. Some clones in this sample may be carry-over from other donors' samples. The CDR3 bases are TGTGCCAGTAGTACCGCTCTTTGGGGGAGGGCAAGAACCGGGGAGCTGTTTTTT. As protein: CASSTALWGRARTGELFF.